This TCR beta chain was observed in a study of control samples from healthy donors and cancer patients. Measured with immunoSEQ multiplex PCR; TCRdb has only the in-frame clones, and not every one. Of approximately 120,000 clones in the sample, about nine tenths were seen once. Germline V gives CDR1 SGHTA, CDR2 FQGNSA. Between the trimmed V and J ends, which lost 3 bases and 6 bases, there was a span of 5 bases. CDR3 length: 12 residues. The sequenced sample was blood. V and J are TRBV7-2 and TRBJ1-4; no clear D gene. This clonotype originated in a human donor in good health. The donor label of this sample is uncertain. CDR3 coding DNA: TGTGCCAGCAGCTTCACAGATGAAAAACTGTTTTTT. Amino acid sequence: CASSFTDEKLFF. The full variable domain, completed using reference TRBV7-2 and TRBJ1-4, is GAGVSQSPSNKVTEKGKDVELRCDPISGHTALYWYRQSLGQGLEFLIYFQGNSAPDKSGLPSDRFSAERTGGSVSTLTIQRTQQEDSAVYLCASSFTDEKLFFGSGTQLSVL.